A selection of T cell receptor beta chains follows, all from one sample in a study of blood T cell repertoires in COVID-19. Only in-frame clones appear in the TCRdb table, and some are missing; sequencing was by immunoSEQ multiplex PCR. The repertoire includes about 110,000 clones, just over 70% of them detected once, and more than 0.8% sits in the top ten. The material sequenced was peripheral blood. The receptor set was obtained from a human donor with acute or convalescent COVID-19. The donor label of this sample is uncertain. The CDR3 runs from the conserved cysteine through the conserved F or W. A D gene is named only where the DNA matches it firmly. Clone sizes are given selectively: once, few, many, or a class where the clone is expanded.

v_gene: TRBV27
j_gene: TRBJ1-5
d_gene: .
abundance: .
CDR3nt: TGTGCCAGCAGTAAGGACACCGGGGGGGGGAATCAGCCCCAGCATTTT
CDR3aa: CASSKDTGGGNQPQHF

v_gene: TRBV5-4
j_gene: TRBJ2-3
d_gene: .
abundance: .
CDR3nt: TGTGCCAGCAGCTTGGATAGCCGCACAGATACGCAGTATTTT
CDR3aa: CASSLDSRTDTQYF

v_gene: TRBV11-2
j_gene: TRBJ1-3
d_gene: .
abundance: .
CDR3nt: TGTGCCAGCAGCCAGGACATGCCAGGAAACACCATATATTTT
CDR3aa: CASSQDMPGNTIYF

v_gene: TRBV5-1
j_gene: TRBJ1-2
d_gene: .
abundance: .
CDR3nt: TGCGCCAGCAGAACGACAGGCGGCTATGGCTACACCTTC
CDR3aa: CASRTTGGYGYTF

v_gene: TRBV6-5
j_gene: TRBJ1-2
d_gene: TRBD1
abundance: once
CDR3nt: TGTGCCAGCAGTCCAGGACAGGGTTTAAACTATGGCTACACCTTC
CDR3aa: CASSPGQGLNYGYTF

v_gene: TRBV18
j_gene: TRBJ1-3
d_gene: .
abundance: .
CDR3nt: TGTGCCAGCTCTACCGCGATCTCTGGAAACACCATATATTTT
CDR3aa: CASSTAISGNTIYF

v_gene: TRBV5-1
j_gene: TRBJ1-1
d_gene: .
abundance: .
CDR3nt: TGCGCCAGCAGCTTGGTGGGGACAATGAACACTGAAGCTTTCTTT
CDR3aa: CASSLVGTMNTEAFF

v_gene: TRBV7-8
j_gene: TRBJ1-2
d_gene: .
abundance: many
CDR3nt: TGTGCCAGCAGCTCGAGCGCCTGGGATCAGGGGACCTATGGCTACACCTTC
CDR3aa: CASSSSAWDQGTYGYTF

v_gene: TRBV30
j_gene: TRBJ1-1
d_gene: .
abundance: .
CDR3nt: TGTGCCCTTGCGGCGAGGGGGACTGAAGCTTTCTTT
CDR3aa: CALAARGTEAFF

v_gene: TRBV9
j_gene: TRBJ1-2
d_gene: .
abundance: .
CDR3nt: TGTGCCAGCAGCGTAGCAGTCGCCAGGGACTATGGCTACACCTTC
CDR3aa: CASSVAVARDYGYTF

v_gene: TRBV11-2
j_gene: TRBJ1-1
d_gene: .
abundance: .
CDR3nt: TGTGCCAGCAGCTTTTCCGCCAGGGACACTGAAGCTTTCTTT
CDR3aa: CASSFSARDTEAFF

v_gene: TRBV7-9
j_gene: TRBJ2-3
d_gene: .
abundance: .
CDR3nt: TGTGCCAGTAAGTACCCGGGCACAGATACGCAGTATTTT
CDR3aa: CASKYPGTDTQYF

v_gene: TRBV18
j_gene: TRBJ1-1
d_gene: .
abundance: many
CDR3nt: TGTGCCAGCTTCCGGGACACCTTGAACACTGAAGCTTTCTTT
CDR3aa: CASFRDTLNTEAFF

v_gene: TRBV15
j_gene: TRBJ1-1
d_gene: .
abundance: .
CDR3nt: TGTGCCACCAGCAGAGATCCTCTGAACACTGAAGCTTTCTTT
CDR3aa: CATSRDPLNTEAFF

v_gene: TRBV7-6
j_gene: TRBJ1-5
d_gene: TRBD1
abundance: .
CDR3nt: TGTGCCAGCAGCATTTCGGTTACAGGGGGGTATCAGCCCCAGCATTTT
CDR3aa: CASSISVTGGYQPQHF

v_gene: TRBV28
j_gene: TRBJ2-7
d_gene: TRBD1
abundance: .
CDR3nt: TGTGCCAGCCGACAGGGGGCTTGGTACGAGCAGTACTTC
CDR3aa: CASRQGAWYEQYF

v_gene: TRBV18
j_gene: TRBJ2-2
d_gene: TRBD1
abundance: .
CDR3nt: TGTGCCAGCTCACCAGGGACAGTTGCAAACACCGGGGAGCTGTTTTTT
CDR3aa: CASSPGTVANTGELFF

v_gene: TRBV6-5
j_gene: TRBJ1-2
d_gene: TRBD1
abundance: .
CDR3nt: TGTGCCAGCAGAACAGGACAGGGACATGGCTACACCTTC
CDR3aa: CASRTGQGHGYTF

v_gene: TRBV27
j_gene: TRBJ1-1
d_gene: TRBD1
abundance: few
CDR3nt: TGTGCCAGCAGGAAGACCGGGACAGGGGGCCGCGGGAACACTGAAGCTTTCTTT
CDR3aa: CASRKTGTGGRGNTEAFF

v_gene: TRBV14
j_gene: TRBJ1-1
d_gene: TRBD1
abundance: .
CDR3nt: TGTGCCAGCAGCCAAGAAGGGACAGGGACTTTTACTGAAGCTTTCTTT
CDR3aa: CASSQEGTGTFTEAFF

v_gene: TRBV7-9
j_gene: TRBJ1-1
d_gene: .
abundance: .
CDR3nt: TGTGCCAGCAGCTCCACAGATGGCACTGAAGCTTTCTTT
CDR3aa: CASSSTDGTEAFF

v_gene: TRBV7-8
j_gene: TRBJ2-7
d_gene: TRBD1
abundance: .
CDR3nt: TGTGCCAGCAGCCTCCGGGACAGGGCCTACGAGCAGTACTTC
CDR3aa: CASSLRDRAYEQYF

v_gene: TRBV24-1
j_gene: TRBJ1-1
d_gene: .
abundance: .
CDR3nt: TGTGCCACCAGTGATTCTGGACTTAGAGAAGCTTTCTTT
CDR3aa: CATSDSGLREAFF

v_gene: TRBV5-5
j_gene: TRBJ1-3
d_gene: .
abundance: once
CDR3nt: TGTGCCAGCAGCTTGGGAGGCTCTGGAAACACCATATATTTT
CDR3aa: CASSLGGSGNTIYF

v_gene: TRBV6-5
j_gene: TRBJ2-3
d_gene: TRBD1
abundance: few
CDR3nt: TGTGCCAGCAGTAGTACCGGGACAGGGCAGTATTTT
CDR3aa: CASSSTGTGQYF

v_gene: TRBV7-8
j_gene: TRBJ1-1
d_gene: .
abundance: .
CDR3nt: TGTGCCAGCAGCTTAGCGGGTACAGCTGAAGCTTTCTTT
CDR3aa: CASSLAGTAEAFF

v_gene: TRBV5-1
j_gene: TRBJ1-4
d_gene: .
abundance: .
CDR3nt: TGCGCCAGCAGCCCGGCGTTCGTCGGAGGTGAAAAACTGTTTTTT
CDR3aa: CASSPAFVGGEKLFF

v_gene: TRBV18
j_gene: TRBJ1-5
d_gene: TRBD1
abundance: few
CDR3nt: TGTGCCAGCTCACTCGGACAGGGTCTGAAACAGCCCCAGCATTTT
CDR3aa: CASSLGQGLKQPQHF

v_gene: TRBV4-1
j_gene: TRBJ2-1
d_gene: .
abundance: .
CDR3nt: TGCGCCAGCAGCCGGAACCTAGGTCCGGATCAGTTCTTC
CDR3aa: CASSRNLGPDQFF